The 14 T cell receptor beta chains below come from one sample, sequenced in a study of Ad26.COV2.S vaccination and SARS-CoV-2 variants. Measured with immunoSEQ multiplex PCR; TCRdb has only the in-frame clones, and not every one. The data hold fewer than 600,000 clones, with 89% observed a single time. Treatment denoted: 19 received Ad26.COV2.S at low or high dose, single or two shots; 5 received placebo; per-sample allocation not given. The investigators took samples on day 63 after the first vaccine or placebo injection. The sequences come from peripheral blood, collected in a trial of Ad26.COV2.S vaccine versus placebo. Receptors originate from a person between 18 and 65 years old who received the Ad26.COV2.S COVID-19 vaccine or a placebo.

This sequence joins TRBV6-2 or TRBV6-3 and TRBJ1-2; TRBD1 is a possible D gene (6 bases). The germline V gene has CDR1 MNHEY and CDR2 SVGEGT. The V end was cut by 6 bases, the J end by 4 bases, with 12 bases between. This CDR3 region has 13 residues. The CDR3 sequence is CASSRGQLYGYTF. The CDR3 region has the DNA TGTGCCAGCAGCCGCGGACAGCTCTATGGCTACACCTTC.

This chain uses TRBV5-1 with TRBJ2-3; TRBD2 is a possible D gene (6 bases). The CDR3 length is 14 residues. The V gene lost 7 bases and the J gene lost 0 bases, with 12 bases spanning the gap. From germline, CDR1 is SGHRS and CDR2 YFSETQ. As DNA, the CDR3 is TGCGCCAGCGGTCGGCGGGAAAGCACAGATACGCAGTATTTT. This encodes CASGRRESTDTQYF. Complete variable domain (other parts from reference TRBV5-1 and TRBJ2-3): KAGVTQTPRYLIKTRGQQVTLSCSPISGHRSVSWYQQTPGQGLQFLFEYFSETQRNKGNFPGRFSGRQFSNSRSEMNVSTLELGDSALYLCASGRRESTDTQYFGPGTRLTVL.

The V call is TRBV5-5, the J call TRBJ1-6, with a tentative D call TRBD1 (6 bases). The V and J ends lost 4 bases and 1 base respectively, with 9 bases between them. This CDR3 region has 15 residues. The germline V gene encodes CDR1 SGHKS and CDR2 YYEKEE (reference sequence). The CDR3: CASSPGQSYNSPLHF. Written as DNA, the CDR3 is TGTGCCAGCAGCCCAGGACAGTCCTATAATTCACCCCTCCACTTT. The whole variable domain, remainder taken from reference TRBV5-5 and TRBJ1-6, is DAGVTQSPTHLIKTRGQQVTLRCSPISGHKSVSWYQQVLGQGPQFIFQYYEKEERGRGNFPDRFSARQFPNYSSELNVNALLLGDSALYLCASSPGQSYNSPLHFGNGTRLTVT.

The chain has TRBV14 and TRBJ2-2, with 8 bases fitting TRBD2. The CDR3 length is 18 residues. Losses at the gene ends were 0 bases for V and 5 bases for J; bases not matched to a gene: 11. The germline V gene has CDR1 SGHDN and CDR2 FVKESK. Here the CDR3 reads CASSQDHALAGGTGELFF. DNA for the CDR3: TGTGCCAGCAGCCAAGATCATGCGCTAGCGGGCGGTACCGGGGAGCTGTTTTTT.

A note on this clone: The same CDR3 also results from other DNA sequences found in this sample. This chain connects TRBV19 to TRBJ2-7, with TRBD1 matching 8 bases. Germline CDR1 is LNHDA and CDR2 is SQIVND (reference sequence). The CDR3 extends over 14 amino acids. With V trimmed by 5 bases and J by 2 bases, 5 bases remained unmatched. In DNA form, the CDR3 reads TGTGCCAGTAGTCGCGACAGGGGAACCTACGAGCAGTACTTC. It encodes CASSRDRGTYEQYF.

V usage is TRBV27 and J usage is TRBJ2-7; TRBD2 might be the D (6 bases). This CDR3 has 14 amino acids. CDR1 is MNHEY, CDR2 SMNVEV, per germline (reference sequence). Trimming took off 3 bases at V and 1 base at J, with 10 bases between the two ends. CDR3 protein: CASSFKEGSYEQYF. The CDR3 DNA reads as TGTGCCAGCAGTTTTAAGGAGGGTTCCTACGAGCAGTACTTC.

This clone was observed once. The chain combines TRBV15 with TRBJ1-1, with 7 bases lining up with TRBD1. Looked up from germline, CDR1 is LNHNV and CDR2 is YYDKDF (reference sequence). The V segment lost 1 base and the J segment 4 bases; nucleotides outside the gene matches: 9. The CDR3 sequence is 16 residues long. CDR3 sequence: CATSRGPTGIGTEAFF. The CDR3 DNA reads TGTGCCACCAGCAGAGGACCGACAGGGATCGGCACTGAAGCTTTCTTT.

The rearrangement links TRBV14 to TRBJ2-1; 11 bases are a match to TRBD2. V shed 1 base, J shed 3 bases, and the junction held 2 bases outside the gene matches. This CDR3 has 16 amino acids. The germline gives CDR1 SGHDN, CDR2 FVKESK. CDR3 sequence reads: CASSQVGTSGYNEQFF. Here the CDR3 DNA reads TGTGCCAGCAGCCAAGTAGGGACTAGCGGCTACAATGAGCAGTTCTTC.

V is TRBV5-6 and J is TRBJ1-5; no clear D. Germline V gene lookup returns CDR1 SGHDT and CDR2 YYEEEE. V was pared by 2 bases and J by 6 bases, with 15 bases between. There are 15 residues in the CDR3. The CDR3 bases are TGTGCCAGCAGCTTTGGGTCTCGGGTGGGTCAGCCCCAGCATTTT. Its translation: CASSFGSRVGQPQHF.

The chain is built from TRBV11-2 and TRBJ2-1; D unclear. The germline gives CDR1 SGHAT, CDR2 FQNNGV. The CDR3 runs to 18 residues. Trimming cost V 2 bases and J 0 bases, with 17 bases left between them. DNA for the CDR3: TGTGCCAGCAGCTTATTACTTATCCAAGATTCCTCCTACAATGAGCAGTTCTTC. As protein: CASSLLLIQDSSYNEQFF.

The chain has TRBV3-1 (or the pseudogene TRBV3-2) and TRBJ2-1, with TRBD2 matching over 7 bases. The CDR3 length is 18 residues. The germline V gene encodes CDR1 LGHDT and CDR2 YNNKEL (reference sequence). The trim removed 1 base at V and 0 bases at J, leaving 9 bases unmatched. The chain's CDR3 is CASSQVLSSGLSYNEQFF. The CDR3 DNA follows: TGTGCCAGCAGCCAAGTTCTCTCTAGCGGACTCTCCTACAATGAGCAGTTCTTC.

The chain carries TRBV19 and TRBJ2-5, with D possibly TRBD1 on 5 matching bases. Trimming left V 2 bases short and J 5 bases short, with 9 bases between. The CDR3 spans 13 residues. Germline V gene data show CDR1 as LNHDA and CDR2 as SQIVND (reference sequence). In nucleotides, the CDR3 is TGTGCCAGTAGTATATCAGGGTCGGAGACCCAGTACTTC. Translation: CASSISGSETQYF.

This CDR3 reads CASSLRREDYGYTF. CDR3 coding DNA: TGCGCCAGCAGCTTGCGCAGGGAGGACTATGGCTACACCTTC. J is TRBJ1-2 and V is TRBV5-1, with a tentative D call TRBD1 (5 bases). V was shortened by 1 base and J by 3 bases, with 10 bases between the two germline ends. The CDR3 has 14 residues. The germline gives CDR1 SGHRS, CDR2 YFSETQ.

V gene TRBV7-2 combines with J gene TRBJ2-3, with TRBD2 matching 7 bases. The trim removed 3 bases at V and 1 base at J, leaving 16 bases unmatched. CDR3 length equals 19 residues. Per the germline V gene, CDR1 is SGHTA and CDR2 is FQGNSA. In nucleotides, the CDR3 is TGTGCCAGCAGCTTCTGGCTCGCTCAGCGGGATGGGGGCACAGATACGCAGTATTTT. It yields the protein CASSFWLAQRDGGTDTQYF.